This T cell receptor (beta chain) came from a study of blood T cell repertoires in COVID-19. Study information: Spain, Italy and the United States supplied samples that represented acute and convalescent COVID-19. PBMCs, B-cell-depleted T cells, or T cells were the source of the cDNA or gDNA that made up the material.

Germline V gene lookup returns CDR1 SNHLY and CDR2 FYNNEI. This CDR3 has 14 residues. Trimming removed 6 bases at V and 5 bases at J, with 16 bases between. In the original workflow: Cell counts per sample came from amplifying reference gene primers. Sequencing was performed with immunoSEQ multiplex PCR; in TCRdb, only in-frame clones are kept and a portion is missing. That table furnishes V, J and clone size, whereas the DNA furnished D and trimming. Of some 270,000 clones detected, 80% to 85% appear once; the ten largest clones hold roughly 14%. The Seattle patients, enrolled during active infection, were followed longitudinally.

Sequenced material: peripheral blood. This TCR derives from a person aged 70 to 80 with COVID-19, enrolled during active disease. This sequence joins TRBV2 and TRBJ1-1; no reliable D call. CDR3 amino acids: CASSFNPDGTEAFF. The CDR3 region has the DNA TGTGCCAGCAGCTTTAACCCTGACGGGACTGAAGCTTTCTTT. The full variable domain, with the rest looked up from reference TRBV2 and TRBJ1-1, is EPEVTQTPSHQVTQMGQEVILRCVPISNHLYFYWYRQILGQKVEFLVSFYNNEISEKSEIFDDQFSVERPDGSNFTLKIRSTKLEDSAMYFCASSFNPDGTEAFFGQGTRLTVV.